The entry below describes one TCR beta chain. How the authors handled the data: Researchers report that nucleated cell counts were estimated from reference gene primer amplification. Sequenced by immunoSEQ multiplex PCR; TCRdb stores in-frame clones only, minus some. The V and J calls and clone size were taken over from that table, and D and trimming were inferred from the DNA. The sample includes almost 350,000 clones, more than 70% of them seen just once. These data originate in a study of blood T cell repertoires in COVID-19. For the study at large: Some COVID-19 samples were acute and others convalescent; all came from the United States, Italy and Spain.

Adults between about 18 and 89 years of age took part from approximately 24 US areas. Categorization into cohorts depended on clinical history that participants reported. Germline-derived CDR1 and CDR2 are MNHEY and SVGAGI. The CDR3 has 13 residues. Germline trimming cut 5 bases from V and 8 bases from J; bases unmatched to any gene: 6. The rearrangement links TRBV6-5 to TRBJ1-2, with 9 bases aligning to TRBD1. The sample consisted of PBMCs or T cells enriched from blood (not recorded which). The clonotype originates from a woman in her 30s who had been exposed to COVID-19. CDR3 bases: TGTGCCAGCAGTAAGGACAGGGGAAGGGGCTACACCTTC. It specifies CASSKDRGRGYTF.